This entry lists 32 T cell receptor beta chains sequenced from one sample in a study of early T cells in non-severe SARS-CoV-2 infection. Each CDR3 protein gets one entry after TCRdb re-called the 5' RACE reads with MiXCR. The repertoire includes approximately 70,000 distinct CDR3 sequences, 12% of them detected once, and 5% to 6.5% sits in the top ten. The sample consisted of whole blood. Source of these receptors: an adult who was a healthcare worker with PCR-confirmed SARS-CoV-2 infection or an uninfected control (not recorded which).

This clonotype was detected ten times or more. The rearrangement joins TRBV18 to TRBJ2-5; TRBD1 might be the D (6 bases). Per germline, CDR1 KGHSH and CDR2 LQKENI. This CDR3 spans 13 amino acids. Trimming shortened V by 6 bases and J by 2 bases, and 10 bases separated the two germline ends. The CDR3 protein is CASSRTVQETQYF. In DNA form, the CDR3 reads TGTGCCAGCTCGCGGACAGTTCAAGAGACCCAGTACTTC. The complete variable domain, with remaining parts taken from reference TRBV18 and TRBJ2-5, reads NAGVMQNPRHLVRRRGQEARLRCSPMKGHSHVYWYRQLPEEGLKFMVYLQKENIIDESGMPKERFSAEFPKEGPSILRIQQVVRGDSAAYFCASSRTVQETQYFGPGTRLLVL.

This clonotype appeared many times. V and J are TRBV19 and TRBJ1-2; D remains ambiguous. V lost 4 bases and J lost 8, with 17 bases in between. Germline V gene sequence: CDR1 LNHDA, CDR2 SQIVND (reference sequence). There are 14 residues in the CDR3. This CDR3 is CASSTTTSARGYTF. CDR3 sequence (DNA): TGTGCCAGTAGTACCACGACGAGTGCTAGGGGCTACACCTTC.

In this sample, this clonotype turned up many times. This CDR3 is CSVRDPRDQETQYF. The CDR3 nucleotides are TGCAGCGTCCGGGACCCTCGGGACCAAGAGACCCAGTACTTC. The rearrangement joins TRBV29-1 to TRBJ2-5; D is perhaps TRBD1 or TRBD2 (5 bases each). The CDR3 contains 14 residues. The V gene lost 6 bases and the J gene lost 0 bases, with 14 bases spanning the gap. Germline assignment: CDR1 SQVTM and CDR2 ANQGSEA.

This clonotype was picked up a small number of times. The rearrangement links TRBV29-1 to TRBJ1-3, with D hard to call. The CDR3 length is 14 residues. The V gene lost 3 bases and the J gene lost 0 bases, with 9 bases spanning the gap. Germline V gene sequence: CDR1 SQVTM, CDR2 ANQGSEA. In DNA, the CDR3 is TGCAGCGTTGATAAACGGAACTCTGGAAACACCATATATTTT. It codes for CSVDKRNSGNTIYF.

This clonotype was seen many times. The chain combines TRBV7-8 with TRBJ1-5, with a possible D match to TRBD1 (6 bases). CDR1 SGHVS and CDR2 FQNEAQ come from the germline V gene. Trimming removed 1 base at V and 5 bases at J, with 9 bases between. The CDR3 runs to 14 residues. The CDR3 DNA reads as TGTGCCAGCAGCTTAGTAGGGGGGGATCAGCCCCAGCATTTT. It is translated as CASSLVGGDQPQHF.

Remarks on this clonotype: An end of the junction differs from the germline gene, which may be a read error. The chain combines TRBV6-1 with TRBJ1-1; D is undetermined. This CDR3 is 13 amino acids long. Germline V gene lookup returns CDR1 MNHNS and CDR2 SASEGT. The CDR3 coding sequence is TGTGTCAGCAGCACGAGATTGAACACTGAAGCTTTCTTT. Translation gives CVSSTRLNTEAFF.

This clonotype has at least ten counts. This chain connects TRBV6-4 to TRBJ1-6, with 9 bases aligning to TRBD1. The CDR3 sequence is 14 residues long. CDR1 and CDR2 (germline): MRHNA, SNTAGT. V lost 6 bases, J lost 9 bases, and 6 bases stayed unmatched. Written as DNA, the CDR3 is TGTGCCAGCAGCACAGGGGGCGATGCTTCACCCCTCCACTTT. Residues: CASSTGGDASPLHF.

This clonotype was observed many times. J is TRBJ2-1 and V is TRBV7-9; D uncertain. V was cut by 5 bases and J by 1 base, with 9 bases left in between. The germline gives CDR1 SEHNR, CDR2 FQNEAQ (reference sequence). This CDR3 has 14 residues. CDR3 bases: TGTGCCAGCAGCCCCGTAATTTCCTACAATGAGCAGTTCTTC. Protein sequence: CASSPVISYNEQFF.

Only a few counts were recorded for this clonotype. The chain uses TRBV7-2 and TRBJ2-5; D ambiguous. The CDR3 runs to 13 residues. Trimming stripped 5 bases from V and 9 bases from J, with 16 bases between. Looked up from germline, CDR1 is SGHTA and CDR2 is FQGNSA. CDR3 sequence: CASSEDRVNPQYF. CDR3 DNA sequence: TGTGCCAGCAGCGAGGACCGCGTAAACCCCCAGTACTTC. Looking up the rest from reference TRBV7-2 and TRBJ2-5 gives the full variable domain: GAGVSQSPSNKVTEKGKDVELRCDPISGHTALYWYRQSLGQGLEFLIYFQGNSAPDKSGLPSDRFSAERTGGSVSTLTIQRTQQEDSAVYLCASSEDRVNPQYFGPGTRLLVL.

This clonotype turned up a few times. The chain joins TRBV29-1 to TRBJ2-1; no clear D gene. CDR3 length: 14 residues. Per the germline V gene, CDR1 is SQVTM and CDR2 is ANQGSEA. V was trimmed by 3 bases and J by 0 bases, leaving 9 bases between them. DNA for the CDR3: TGCAGCGTTGACGAGATATTCTCCTACAATGAGCAGTTCTTC. This sequence encodes CSVDEIFSYNEQFF.

This clonotype turned up a few times. The V and J genes are TRBV20-1 and TRBJ2-6; D unresolved. The V and J ends lost 6 bases and 1 base respectively, with 4 bases between them. The CDR3 loop spans 12 amino acids. CDR1 is DFQATT and CDR2 is SNEGSKA in the germline V gene (reference sequence). CDR3 bases: TGCAGTGCCCAATCTGGGGCCAACGTCCTGACTTTC. It encodes CSAQSGANVLTF.

The V gene is TRBV20-1, the J gene TRBJ1-5; 11 bases map to TRBD1. CDR1 is DFQATT, CDR2 SNEGSKA, per germline (reference sequence). V lost 3 bases and J lost 5; bases outside the gene matches: 9. CDR3 length equals 16 residues. The CDR3 here is CSASNLGQGADQPQHF. The CDR3, as DNA: TGCAGTGCTAGCAACCTAGGACAGGGGGCCGATCAGCCCCAGCATTTT.

V and J are TRBV11-2 and TRBJ2-2, with D hard to call. Trimming took 2 bases from V and 5 from J, leaving 12 bases between them. Germline loops: CDR1 SGHAT, CDR2 FQNNGV. The CDR3 loop spans 15 amino acids. This chain's CDR3 is CASSLIKDGTGELFF. The CDR3 nucleotides are TGTGCCAGCAGCTTAATAAAGGATGGGACCGGGGAGCTGTTTTTT.

The V call is TRBV6-2 or TRBV6-3, the J call TRBJ2-7, with D unresolved. The CDR3 runs 13 residues. Germline CDR1 reads MNHEY; CDR2 reads SVGEGT. V gave up 6 bases and J gave up 4 bases, with 13 bases separating them. CDR3 coding DNA: TGTGCCAGCAGCTTACTGAGGCAGTACGAGCAGTACTTC. It encodes CASSLLRQYEQYF.

Only one count was recorded for this clonotype. This sequence may be a read error, since a much larger clone differs from it by one base. The CDR3 loop is CSAIASTDTQYF. DNA for the CDR3: TGCAGTGCTATAGCTAGCACAGATACGCAGTATTTT. The chain couples TRBV20-1 to TRBJ2-3; no reliable D call. Per the germline V gene, CDR1 is DFQATT and CDR2 is SNEGSKA (reference sequence). The V end lost 4 bases, the J end lost 0 bases, and 5 bases lay between the germline ends. CDR3 length equals 12 residues.

This clonotype was seen many times. This sequence joins TRBV27 and TRBJ1-2, with D possibly matching TRBD1 (6 bases). V lost 6 bases and J 8 bases, leaving 16 bases between the germline ends. This CDR3 spans 13 amino acids. CDR1 and CDR2 from the germline V gene are MNHEY and SMNVEV (reference sequence). The CDR3 DNA follows: TGTGCCAGCAGAGAAAGGGGGACAAAAGGCTACACCTTC. Translation: CASRERGTKGYTF.

The chain has TRBV14 and TRBJ2-5; D is ambiguous. Germline CDR1 SGHDN, CDR2 FVKESK. The CDR3 length is 13 residues. The ends were cut back, 2 bases at V and 4 bases at J, with 8 bases in the middle. The CDR3 protein is CASSQLDGETQYF. CDR3 coding DNA: TGTGCCAGCAGCCAATTAGACGGAGAGACCCAGTACTTC.

This clonotype was observed a single time. The chain carries TRBV9 and TRBJ2-7, with D unresolved. With 3 bases removed from V and 7 bases from J, the gap between germline ends came to 14 bases. The CDR3 loop spans 13 amino acids. In germline, CDR1 is SGDLS, CDR2 YYNGEE. CDR3 amino acids: CASSADPGREQYF. CDR3 in DNA: TGTGCCAGCAGCGCTGATCCGGGTAGGGAGCAGTACTTC.

This clonotype was seen many times. The V call is TRBV30, the J call TRBJ1-1; no reliable D call. Germline values: CDR1 GTSNPN, CDR2 SVGIG (reference sequence). This CDR3 has 12 residues. V gave up 0 bases and J gave up 3 bases, with 5 bases separating them. The DNA of the CDR3 is TGTGCCTGGAGTGTAGGGTACACTGAAGCTTTCTTT. Residues: CAWSVGYTEAFF.

Many counts were recorded for this clonotype. This chain joins TRBV5-1 and TRBJ1-1; 7 nucleotides agree with TRBD1. The V gene end was trimmed by 4 bases and the J gene end by 1 base; junction bases not matched to a gene: 7. The CDR3 is 15 amino acids. Per the germline V gene, CDR1 is SGHRS and CDR2 is YFSETQ. The DNA of the CDR3 is TGCGCCAGCAGCCGGCCGGGACAGACGAACACTGAAGCTTTCTTT. Translating it yields CASSRPGQTNTEAFF.

This clonotype was picked up a small number of times. The chain is built from TRBV6-2 or TRBV6-3 and TRBJ2-1; weak D call: TRBD2 (5 bases). The germline gives CDR1 MNHEY, CDR2 SVGEGT. V lost 5 bases and J 2 bases, leaving 16 bases between the germline ends. This CDR3 is built from 16 residues. CDR3 protein: CASSHGRGWTYNEQFF. The CDR3 coding sequence is TGTGCCAGCAGTCATGGCCGGGGATGGACCTACAATGAGCAGTTCTTC.

This clonotype has only a few counts. The gene calls are TRBV6-1 and TRBJ2-5; perhaps TRBD1 as D (6 bases). Germline CDR1 and CDR2: MNHNS and SASEGT. The CDR3 loop spans 12 amino acids. V dropped 7 bases and J dropped 5 bases, with 11 bases sitting between them. The DNA for the CDR3 is TGTGCCAGCAACCCAGGGGTGGAGACCCAGTACTTC. Encoded protein: CASNPGVETQYF.

The chain combines TRBV10-2 with TRBJ2-5; tentatively, D is TRBD1 (6 bases). The length of the CDR3 is 14 residues. V was cut by 5 bases and J by 5 bases, with 15 bases left in between. In germline, CDR1 is WSHSY, CDR2 SAAADI. Here the CDR3 DNA reads TGCGCCAGCAGTACAGGGTCAACGAGTGAGACCCAGTACTTC. It is translated as CASSTGSTSETQYF.

This clonotype was detected a few times. The V gene is TRBV5-4, the J gene TRBJ2-1; 16 nucleotides align to TRBD2. The CDR3 contains 15 residues. The V and J ends lost 4 bases and 7 bases, in that order; junction bases with no gene match: 2. Looked up from germline, CDR1 is SGHNT and CDR2 is YYREEE (reference sequence). In DNA form, the CDR3 reads TGTGCCAGCAGCGAGGGACTAGCGGGAGGGAATGAGCAGTTCTTC. It translates to CASSEGLAGGNEQFF.

This clonotype has a count of ten or more. The V and J genes are TRBV3-1 and TRBJ2-7; a possible D gene is TRBD1 (5 bases). With 4 bases removed from V and 6 bases from J, the gap between germline ends came to 13 bases. Germline V gene data show CDR1 as LGHDT and CDR2 as YNNKEL (reference sequence). The CDR3 runs 13 residues. The CDR3 DNA reads as TGTGCCAGCAGCCCGCCAGGGTATGGCGAGCAGTACTTC. It specifies CASSPPGYGEQYF.

The table lists this clonotype with a few counts. CDR3 nucleotides: TGCAGTGCTAGAGTGAGGCGATCGTACCAAGAGACCCAGTACTTC. This sequence encodes CSARVRRSYQETQYF. The chain links TRBV20-1 to TRBJ2-5; D is ambiguous. CDR1 and CDR2 (germline): DFQATT, SNEGSKA (reference sequence). This CDR3 has 15 amino acids. Trimming cost V 1 base and J 0 bases, with 12 bases left between them.

This chain joins TRBV25-1 and TRBJ2-7, with TRBD2 matching over 9 bases. CDR1 MGHDK and CDR2 SYGVNS come from the germline V gene. The junction had 6 bases not matched to a gene; V was cut back by 2 bases and J by 7 bases. This CDR3 comprises 14 residues. Written as DNA, the CDR3 is TGTGCCAGCAGTGAAGCGGGAGGGCCGAAGGAGCAGTACTTC. Translated: CASSEAGGPKEQYF.

This clonotype was observed at least ten times. This chain joins TRBV19 and TRBJ2-7, with a weak D call TRBD2 (5 bases). The V end lost 5 bases, the J end lost 1 base, and 9 bases lay between the germline ends. The CDR3 is 13 amino acids. The V gene's germline CDR1 is LNHDA and CDR2 SQIVND (reference sequence). CDR3 sequence reads: CASSVQRSYEQYF. The CDR3 coding sequence is TGTGCCAGTAGTGTACAGCGGTCCTACGAGCAGTACTTC.

This chain's CDR3 is CASSYGAGIYNEQFF. In DNA form, the CDR3 reads TGTGCCAGCAGCTATGGGGCGGGAATATACAATGAGCAGTTCTTC. The chain uses TRBV5-4 and TRBJ2-1; the D gene is possibly TRBD2 (6 bases). The CDR3 has 15 residues. CDR1 SGHNT and CDR2 YYREEE come from the germline V gene (reference sequence). V lost 3 bases and J 4 bases, leaving 14 bases between the germline ends. Using reference TRBV5-4 and TRBJ2-1 for the parts outside the CDR3, the full variable domain is ETGVTQSPTHLIKTRGQQVTLRCSSQSGHNTVSWYQQALGQGPQFIFQYYREEENGRGNFPPRFSGLQFPNYSSELNVNALELDDSALYLCASSYGAGIYNEQFFGPGTRLTVL.

This clonotype has at least ten counts. This chain connects TRBV7-3 to TRBJ2-1; D may be TRBD2 (6 bases). The V end lost 1 base, the J end lost 6 bases, and 13 bases lay between the germline ends. This CDR3 contains 15 residues. Germline V gene sequence: CDR1 SGHTA, CDR2 FQGTGA. Here the CDR3 DNA reads TGTGCCAGCAGCTTAATAGCGGAGGCCTCCAATGAGCAGTTCTTC. Translating it yields CASSLIAEASNEQFF.

J is TRBJ2-6 and V is TRBV7-2, with D perhaps TRBD1 (6 bases). Looked up from germline, CDR1 is SGHTA and CDR2 is FQGNSA. Trimming cost V 5 bases and J 13 bases, with 15 bases left between them. This CDR3 has 13 amino acids. The CDR3 region has the DNA TGTGCCAGCAGCGATCAGGGGTCGAGAGTCCTGACTTTC. It specifies CASSDQGSRVLTF.

This clonotype turned up a few times. The chain combines TRBV15 with TRBJ2-1; tentative D call: TRBD2 (7 bases). This CDR3 has 14 residues. Trimming pared 5 bases from V and 15 bases from J, leaving 23 bases between. Germline loops: CDR1 LNHNV, CDR2 YYDKDF (reference sequence). CDR3 DNA sequence: TGTGCCACCAGCGCCCTTAGGGGGGGGATCATACCGTTCTTC. This translates into CATSALRGGIIPFF.